Described below is a single T cell receptor beta chain sequence and its context. Some clones are missing from TCRdb's copy, which holds only in-frame ones; the method was immunoSEQ multiplex PCR. The data contain around 30,000 clones, just over 90% of them singletons. This specimen comes from a study of blood T cell repertoires in COVID-19. Study overall: The United States, Italy and Spain supplied acute and convalescent COVID-19 samples.

The V and J ends lost 3 bases and 6 bases, in that order; junction bases with no gene match: 3. This CDR3 region has 13 residues. Germline V CDR1 and CDR2: KGHSH, LQKENI. This receptor was taken from a man between 60 and 70 years old with acute or convalescent COVID-19. The chain employs TRBV18 and TRBJ2-3, with 7 bases identical to TRBD2. Sequencing used peripheral blood. The CDR3: CASSPGTMDTQYF. CDR3 DNA sequence: TGTGCCAGCTCACCTGGGACTATGGATACGCAGTATTTT.